Listed below are T cell receptor beta chains from one sample, sequenced in a study of T cell responses to AZD1222 COVID-19 vaccine. Produced via immunoSEQ multiplex PCR; TCRdb's table is partial and in-frame only. The sample lists more than 85,000 clones, approximately 90% occurring once. The specimen comprised peripheral blood, sampled on day 0 of AZD1222 vaccination. Receptor source: an adult in good health. The CDR3 runs from the conserved cysteine through the conserved F or W. D genes are given only for firm matches. Clone size appears in some rows only: once, few, many, or a class for an expanded clone.

clone_size j_call v_call d_call cdr3_nt cdr3_aa
. TRBJ2-7 TRBV28 . TGTGCCAGCAGTTTACCGGGACGATCCTACGAGCAGTACTTC CASSLPGRSYEQYF
. TRBJ2-5 TRBV6-1 TRBD2 TGTGCCAGCAGTGACGGACTAGCGGGAGCCCTGCCCCAGTACTTC CASSDGLAGALPQYF
. TRBJ1-1 TRBV20-1 . TGCAGAGTCGTTAAGGGGACTGAAGCTTTCTTT CRVVKGTEAFF
. TRBJ1-5 TRBV2 . TGTGCCAGCAGCCCCGAGGCAGGGAATCAGCCCCAGCATTTT CASSPEAGNQPQHF
. TRBJ2-3 TRBV19 . TGTGCCAGTATGCGTTCGGGGATAGCAGATACGCAGTATTTT CASMRSGIADTQYF
. TRBJ2-2 TRBV19 . TGTGCCAGTATGCAATGGGGGACCGGGGAGCTGTTTTTT CASMQWGTGELFF
. TRBJ1-5 TRBV15 . TGTGCCACTGGTGGGGTTAGGGGAAATCAGCCCCAGCATTTT CATGGVRGNQPQHF
. TRBJ2-1 TRBV28 . TGTGCCAGCAGTTTAGCGAGATGGGCTAGCAATGAGCAGTTCTTC CASSLARWASNEQFF
. TRBJ2-1 TRBV4-2 . TGTGCCAGCAGCCAGAGTGGCGGGATCAAAGGGAATGAGCAGTTCTTC CASSQSGGIKGNEQFF
once TRBJ2-1 TRBV5-1 . TGCGCCAGCAGCCTATCGACTAGCTCCTACAATGAGCAGTTCTTC CASSLSTSSYNEQFF
. TRBJ2-5 TRBV5-1 TRBD1 TGCGCCAGCAGCCCTCTACAGGGGCGGACCCAGTACTTC CASSPLQGRTQYF